The present entry profiles one TCR beta chain with its context. Its specificity is not known. This table comes from immunoSEQ multiplex PCR, and its TCRdb copy is limited to in-frame clones, with some not included. The table lists some 92,000 clones, 70% to 90% of them singletons. This sample stems from a study of T cell responses to AZD1222 COVID-19 vaccine. Study observations and caveats: Clonal diversity may have been underestimated, and the donors were mostly white British, with more females than males. Nearly half of spike-specific TCRs reportedly go after variant regions that carry no mutations.

The origin of this receptor is an adult in good health. The starting material was peripheral blood, obtained on day 0 of AZD1222 vaccination.

CDR3 bases: TGCAGCGTTGTCCGGCGGGGGAGTAACAATGAGCAGTTCTTC. This codes for CSVVRRGSNNEQFF. The V gene is TRBV29-1, the J gene TRBJ2-1; TRBD2 aligns across 7 bases. Germline lookup yields CDR1 SQVTM and CDR2 ANQGSEA. Losses at the gene ends were 4 bases for V and 5 bases for J; bases not matched to a gene: 8. This CDR3 spans 14 amino acids.